These 11 T cell receptor beta chains originate from one sample sequenced in a study of OX40 agonist ivuxolimab in advanced cancers. Libraries were prepared by immunoSEQ multiplex PCR; TCRdb keeps only in-frame clonotypes and omits some of them. The table has about 12,000 clones, approximately 86% seen once; the top ten hold 25% to 30%. This specimen consisted of CD4+ or CD8+ T cells sorted from blood, obtained in a trial of the OX40 agonist ivuxolimab. The source of these receptors is an adult with an advanced solid tumor such as melanoma, head and neck, liver or kidney cancer.

The chain recombines TRBV6-6 with TRBJ2-5, with D uncertain. Trimming removed 4 bases from V and 5 bases from J, with 11 bases in between. The CDR3 covers 13 residues. From germline, CDR1 is MNHNY and CDR2 SVGAGI (reference sequence). The CDR3: CASSWRKGETQYF. The CDR3 coding sequence is TGTGCCAGCAGTTGGCGGAAAGGGGAGACCCAGTACTTC.

A remark on this clone: This CDR3 is also generated by other DNA sequences in the sample. V gene TRBV28 combines with J gene TRBJ2-3; D ambiguous. CDR1 and CDR2 (germline): MDHEN, SYDVKM. This CDR3 is built from 14 residues. The ends were cut back, 3 bases at V and 1 base at J, with 8 bases in the middle. CDR3 protein: CASSFLSGTDTQYF. CDR3 in DNA: TGTGCCAGCAGTTTTCTGTCGGGCACAGATACGCAGTATTTT.

This clone has just one count. The chain carries TRBV12-5 and TRBJ2-1; D ambiguous. The germline V gene has CDR1 LGHNT and CDR2 FRNRAP. Trimming shortened V by 2 bases and J by 9 bases, and 11 bases separated the two germline ends. This CDR3 spans 13 amino acids. The CDR3 loop is CASGLPPGGEQFF. DNA for the CDR3: TGTGCTAGTGGTTTGCCCCCGGGCGGTGAGCAGTTCTTC.

The chain joins TRBV6-5 to TRBJ1-1; 11 nucleotides line up with TRBD1. CDR3 length: 15 amino acids. Germline CDR1 reads MNHEY; CDR2 reads SVGAGI. V gave up 2 bases and J gave up 8 bases; unmatched junction bases: 7. CDR3 DNA sequence: TGTGCCAGCAGTTACGTAACCGGGACAGGGGGAGAAGCTTTCTTT. Translating gives CASSYVTGTGGEAFF.

The J gene is TRBJ1-1, the V gene TRBV6-1; 7 bases fit TRBD1. The V gene end was trimmed by 6 bases and the J gene end by 1 base; junction bases not matched to a gene: 8. CDR1 and CDR2 (germline): MNHNS, SASEGT. This CDR3 contains 15 residues. CDR3 nucleotides: TGTGCCAGCAGGGGGGGGACAGTCGAGAACACTGAAGCTTTCTTT. This gives the protein CASRGGTVENTEAFF.

This clone has just one count. The chain combines TRBV9 with TRBJ2-1; 9 nucleotides agree with TRBD1. The germline gives CDR1 SGDLS, CDR2 YYNGEE. The CDR3 has 15 residues. J lost 1 base, V lost 2 bases, and 1 base had no gene match. In DNA form, the CDR3 reads TGTGCCAGCAGCGTGACAGGGGGGTCCTACAATGAGCAGTTCTTC. Translated: CASSVTGGSYNEQFF.

The rearrangement uses TRBV6-1 and TRBJ1-1, with D uncertain. Per the germline V gene, CDR1 is MNHNS and CDR2 is SASEGT. V lost 2 bases and J lost 0, with 13 bases in between. This CDR3 is built from 16 residues. The DNA for the CDR3 is TGTGCCAGCAGTGAAATCCTGCCGGGCCTGAACACTGAAGCTTTCTTT. The encoded protein is CASSEILPGLNTEAFF.

V and J are TRBV13 and TRBJ1-2; D unresolved. The ends were cut back, 5 bases at V and 1 base at J, with 8 bases in the middle. This CDR3 spans 13 amino acids. From germline, CDR1 is PRHDT and CDR2 FYEKMQ (reference sequence). CDR3 in DNA: TGTGCCAGCAGCGACCAACATAACTATGGCTACACCTTC. Encoded protein: CASSDQHNYGYTF.

The V and J genes are TRBV10-3 and TRBJ1-1; 9 bases are a match to TRBD1. Germline trimming cut 6 bases from V and 1 base from J; bases unmatched to any gene: 3. The CDR3 spans 14 residues. The V gene's germline CDR1 is ENHRY and CDR2 SYGVKD. As DNA, the CDR3 is TGTGCCATCAGCGAACAGGGGGCGAACACTGAAGCTTTCTTT. Protein sequence: CAISEQGANTEAFF.

The chain employs TRBV7-8 and TRBJ2-7; unclear D gene. V lost 5 bases and J 6 bases, leaving 8 bases between the germline ends. In germline, CDR1 is SGHVS, CDR2 FQNEAQ. The CDR3 consists of 11 residues. The CDR3 loop reads CASSHGFEQYF. The CDR3 DNA is TGTGCCAGCAGCCATGGGTTCGAGCAGTACTTC.

The V gene is TRBV5-1, the J gene TRBJ2-7, with D perhaps TRBD1 or TRBD2 (5 bases each). Germline V gene lookup returns CDR1 SGHRS and CDR2 YFSETQ. This CDR3 spans 14 amino acids. Trimming cost V 3 bases and J 1 base, with 11 bases left between them. The CDR3 DNA sequence: TGCGCCAGCAGCTGGGGGAGTGGTTCCTACGAGCAGTACTTC. This codes for CASSWGSGSYEQYF.